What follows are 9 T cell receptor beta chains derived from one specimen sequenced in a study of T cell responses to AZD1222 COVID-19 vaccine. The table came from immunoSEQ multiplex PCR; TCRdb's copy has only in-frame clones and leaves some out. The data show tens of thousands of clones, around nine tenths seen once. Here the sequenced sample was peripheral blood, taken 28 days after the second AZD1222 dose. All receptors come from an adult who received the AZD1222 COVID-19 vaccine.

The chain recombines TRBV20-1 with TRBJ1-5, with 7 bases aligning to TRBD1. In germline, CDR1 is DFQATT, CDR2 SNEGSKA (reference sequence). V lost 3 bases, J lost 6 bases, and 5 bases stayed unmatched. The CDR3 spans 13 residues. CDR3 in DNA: TGCAGTGCTAGTACGGGACAGAGTCAGCCCCAGCATTTT. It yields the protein CSASTGQSQPQHF.

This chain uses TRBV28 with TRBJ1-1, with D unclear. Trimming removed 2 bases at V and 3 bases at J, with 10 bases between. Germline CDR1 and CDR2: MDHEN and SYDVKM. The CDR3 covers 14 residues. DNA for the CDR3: TGTGCCAGCAGTTTAAGGGTATCTGACACTGAAGCTTTCTTT. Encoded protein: CASSLRVSDTEAFF.

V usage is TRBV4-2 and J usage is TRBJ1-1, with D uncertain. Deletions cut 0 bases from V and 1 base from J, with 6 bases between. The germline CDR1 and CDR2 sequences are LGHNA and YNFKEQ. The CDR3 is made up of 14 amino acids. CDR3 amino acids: CASSQDYQNTEAFF. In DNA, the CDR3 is TGTGCCAGCAGCCAAGACTACCAGAACACTGAAGCTTTCTTT.

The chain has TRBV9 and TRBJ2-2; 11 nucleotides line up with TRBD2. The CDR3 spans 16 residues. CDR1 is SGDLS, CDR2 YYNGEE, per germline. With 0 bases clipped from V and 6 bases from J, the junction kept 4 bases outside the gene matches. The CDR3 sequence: CASSVVAGGPAGELFF. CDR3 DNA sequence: TGTGCCAGCAGCGTAGTAGCGGGAGGGCCAGCCGGGGAGCTGTTTTTT. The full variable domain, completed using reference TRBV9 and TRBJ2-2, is DSGVTQTPKHLITATGQRVTLRCSPRSGDLSVYWYQQSLDQGLQFLIQYYNGEERAKGNILERFSAQQFPDLHSELNLSSLELGDSALYFCASSVVAGGPAGELFFGEGSRLTVL.

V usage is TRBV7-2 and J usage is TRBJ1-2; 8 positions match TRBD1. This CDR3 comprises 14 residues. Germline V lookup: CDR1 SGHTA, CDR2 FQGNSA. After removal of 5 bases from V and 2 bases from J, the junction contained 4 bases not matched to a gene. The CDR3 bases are TGTGCCAGCAGCGTAGGACAGGGCAACTATGGCTACACCTTC. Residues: CASSVGQGNYGYTF.

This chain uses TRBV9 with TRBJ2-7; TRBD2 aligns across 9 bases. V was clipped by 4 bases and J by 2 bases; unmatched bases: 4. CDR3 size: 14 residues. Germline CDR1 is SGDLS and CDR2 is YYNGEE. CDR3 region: CASSLSGSPYEQYF. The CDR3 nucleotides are TGTGCCAGCAGCCTTAGCGGGAGCCCCTACGAGCAGTACTTC.

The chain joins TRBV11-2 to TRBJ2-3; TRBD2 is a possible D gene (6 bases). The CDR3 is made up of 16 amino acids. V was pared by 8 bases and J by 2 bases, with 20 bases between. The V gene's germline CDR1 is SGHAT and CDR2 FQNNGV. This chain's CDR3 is CASRSHLLASTDTQYF. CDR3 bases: TGTGCCAGCCGATCCCACCTACTAGCCTCCACAGATACGCAGTATTTT.

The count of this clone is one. CDR3: CASSQPLAGGKNIQYF. In DNA, the CDR3 is TGTGCCAGCAGCCAGCCTTTAGCGGGAGGGAAAAACATTCAGTACTTC. V is TRBV5-4 and J is TRBJ2-4, with 11 bases identical to TRBD2. The length of the CDR3 is 16 residues. Looked up from germline, CDR1 is SGHNT and CDR2 is YYREEE (reference sequence). V was clipped by 4 bases and J by 4 bases; unmatched bases: 7.

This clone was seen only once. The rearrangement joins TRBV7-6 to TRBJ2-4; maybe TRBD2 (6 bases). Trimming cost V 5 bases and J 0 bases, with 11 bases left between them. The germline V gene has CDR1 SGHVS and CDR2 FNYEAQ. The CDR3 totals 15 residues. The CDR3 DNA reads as TGTGCCAGCAGCGGAGGGACGGGAGCCAAAAACATTCAGTACTTC. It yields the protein CASSGGTGAKNIQYF.